This TCR beta chain was recorded in a study of STAT3 mutations in large granular lymphocyte leukemia. As for this clone: Antigen specificity is unknown.

Study-wide results and limits: Every T-LGLL patient had at least one immunodominant TCRbeta clonotype.

V lost 6 bases and J lost 0, with 15 bases in between. The CDR3 loop spans 15 amino acids. Per germline, CDR1 MNHEY and CDR2 SVGAGI. Sequenced by immunoSEQ multiplex PCR; TCRdb stores in-frame clones only, minus some. The table shows about 9,300 clones, with 85% to 90% occurring only once. Sample: peripheral blood mononuclear cells. This chain connects TRBV6-5 to TRBJ2-7; D might be TRBD1 or TRBD2, each matching 5 bases. This TCR was sampled from an elderly man with T-cell large granular lymphocyte leukemia. Some clones in this sample may be carry-over from other donors' samples. The CDR3 nucleotides read TGTGCCAGCAGACCGGGCAGGGAGCCCTCCTACGAGCAGTACTTC. Protein product: CASRPGREPSYEQYF.